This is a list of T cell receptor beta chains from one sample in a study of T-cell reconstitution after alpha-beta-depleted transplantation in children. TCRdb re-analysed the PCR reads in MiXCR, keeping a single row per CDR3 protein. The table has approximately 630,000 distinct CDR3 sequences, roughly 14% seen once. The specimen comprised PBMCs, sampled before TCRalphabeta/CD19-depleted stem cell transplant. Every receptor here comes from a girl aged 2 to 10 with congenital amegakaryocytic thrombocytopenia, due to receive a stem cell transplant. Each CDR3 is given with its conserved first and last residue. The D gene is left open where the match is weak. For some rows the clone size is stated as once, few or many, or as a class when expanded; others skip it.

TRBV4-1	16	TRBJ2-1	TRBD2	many	TGCGCCAGCAGCCAAGTCGTAGCGGGGCTCTCGAATGAGCAGTTCTTC	CASSQVVAGLSNEQFF
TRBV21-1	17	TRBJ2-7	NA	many	TGTGCCAGCAGCAAAGTGAAGATGGGGGAAAGGTACTACGAGCAGTACTTC	CASSKVKMGERYYEQYF
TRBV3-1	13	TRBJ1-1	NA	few	TGTGCCAGCAGCCAAGCGGAGAGGATTGAAGCTTTCTTT	CASSQAERIEAFF
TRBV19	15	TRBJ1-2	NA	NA	TGTGCCAGTAGTATGGTTGCCGGGCCTAACTATGGCTACACCTTC	CASSMVAGPNYGYTF
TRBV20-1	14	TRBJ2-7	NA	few	TGCAGTCCCCGCTATGGGGCCACCTTGAACGAGCAGTACTTC	CSPRYGATLNEQYF
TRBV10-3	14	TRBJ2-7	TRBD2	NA	TGTGCCATCACCGCGGGGCGGGAGGGATACGAGCAGTACTTC	CAITAGREGYEQYF
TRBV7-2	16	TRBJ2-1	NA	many	TGTGCCAGCAGCTTATCGACAGCGCGACCTAGCAATGAGCAGTTCTTC	CASSLSTARPSNEQFF
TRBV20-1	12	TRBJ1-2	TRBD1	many	TGCAGTGTACGACAGGGTCCCTATGGCTACACCTTC	CSVRQGPYGYTF
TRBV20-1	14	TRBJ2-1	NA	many	TGCAGTGCAAGTCCGGGACTTAGACCCAATGAGCAGTTCTTC	CSASPGLRPNEQFF
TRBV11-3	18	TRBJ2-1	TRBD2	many	TGTGCCAGCAGCTTAGGGGGGGGGCAACTAGCGGAATACAATGAGCAGTTCTTC	CASSLGGGQLAEYNEQFF
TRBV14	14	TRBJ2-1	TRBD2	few	TGTGCCAGCAGCCAAGTGGGACTAGCGGGACCGCAGTTCTTC	CASSQVGLAGPQFF
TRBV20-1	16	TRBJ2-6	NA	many	TGCAGTGCTAGTATCGGGGGGCGGTCTGGGGCCAACGTCCTGACTTTC	CSASIGGRSGANVLTF
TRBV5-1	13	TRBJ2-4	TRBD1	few	TGCGCCAGCAGTTTCGACAGGGTTGACATTCAGTACTTC	CASSFDRVDIQYF
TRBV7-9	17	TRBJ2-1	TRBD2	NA	TGTGCCAGCAGCAACCGAGGGACTACCAGCTCCTACAATGAGCAGTTCTTC	CASSNRGTTSSYNEQFF
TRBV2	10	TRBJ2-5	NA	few	TGTGCCAGCAGGATGGAGACCCAGTACTTC	CASRMETQYF
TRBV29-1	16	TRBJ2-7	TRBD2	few	TGCAGCGCAGCCGGACTAGCGGGACACGATCCTTACGAGCAGTACTTC	CSAAGLAGHDPYEQYF
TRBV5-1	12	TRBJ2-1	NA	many	TGCGCCAGCAGCTCGGGGGACAATGAGCAGTTCTTC	CASSSGDNEQFF
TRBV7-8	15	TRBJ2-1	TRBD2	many	TGTGCCAGCAGACGCAGCGGGAGCTCCTACAATGAGCAGTTCTTC	CASRRSGSSYNEQFF
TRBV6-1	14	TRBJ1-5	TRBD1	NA	TGTGCCAGCAGTCGACAGGGACGTGGACAGCCCCAGCATTTT	CASSRQGRGQPQHF
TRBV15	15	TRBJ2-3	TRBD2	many	TGTGCCACCAGAAACACCTCGGGACTAGCAGATACGCAGTATTTT	CATRNTSGLADTQYF
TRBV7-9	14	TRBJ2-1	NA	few	TGTGCCAGCAGCTTAACTCACGACTACAATGAGCAGTTCTTC	CASSLTHDYNEQFF
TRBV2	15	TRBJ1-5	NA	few	TGTGCCAGCAGTGATAGGACAGTGGGCAATCAGCCCCAGCATTTT	CASSDRTVGNQPQHF
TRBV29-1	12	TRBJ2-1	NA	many	TGCAGCGTTCCCTATCTAGGCAATGAGCAGTTCTTC	CSVPYLGNEQFF
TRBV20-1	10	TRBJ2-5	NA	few	TGCAGTGCCCCCGCAGAGACCCAGTACTTC	CSAPAETQYF
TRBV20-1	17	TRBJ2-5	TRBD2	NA	TGCAGTGCTAGTAAACTAGCGGGAGGGAGTTCGGGCGAGACCCAGTACTTC	CSASKLAGGSSGETQYF
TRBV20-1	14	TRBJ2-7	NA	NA	TGCAGTGCTAGAGCCGACCGGCGGCTCTACGAGCAGTACTTC	CSARADRRLYEQYF
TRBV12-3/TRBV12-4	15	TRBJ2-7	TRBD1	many	TGTGCCAGCAGCCTAGGGACAGGGACCGTCTACGAGCAGTACTTC	CASSLGTGTVYEQYF
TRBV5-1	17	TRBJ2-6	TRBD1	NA	TGCGCCAGCAGCCTAGGACAGGGTACATCTGGGGCCAACGTCCTGACTTTC	CASSLGQGTSGANVLTF
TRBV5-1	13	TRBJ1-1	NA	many	TGCGCCAGCAGCTTGGATGTGAACACTGAAGCTTTCTTT	CASSLDVNTEAFF
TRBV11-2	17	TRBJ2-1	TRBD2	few	TGTGCCAGCAGCCCAAACGTAGGACTAGCGGGAGGAGGTGAGCAGTTCTTC	CASSPNVGLAGGGEQFF
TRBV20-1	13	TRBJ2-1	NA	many	TGCAGCCTACACGGGCAGGGAGGAAATGAGCAGTTCTTC	CSLHGQGGNEQFF
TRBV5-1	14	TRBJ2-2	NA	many	TGCGCCAGCAGCTTGGGAATTGCCACCGGGGAGCTGTTTTTT	CASSLGIATGELFF
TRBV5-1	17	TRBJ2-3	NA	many	TGCGCCAGCAGCTCGATCCGGGTACTAATACTCACAGATACGCAGTATTTT	CASSSIRVLILTDTQYF
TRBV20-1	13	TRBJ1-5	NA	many	TGCAGTGCCTCCCGGGACACCAATCAGCCCCAGCATTTT	CSASRDTNQPQHF
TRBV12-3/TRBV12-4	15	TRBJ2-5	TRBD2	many	TGTGCCAGCAGTCCGCTAGCGGGAGTTCCAGAGACCCAGTACTTC	CASSPLAGVPETQYF
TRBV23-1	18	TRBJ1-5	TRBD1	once	TGCGCCAGCAGTCAATCAGGGGGCAATTCTGCTTCCAATCAGCCCCAGCATTTT	CASSQSGGNSASNQPQHF
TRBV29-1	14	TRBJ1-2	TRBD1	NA	TGCAGCGACTTCAGACAGGGCGGAGGCTATGGCTACACCTTC	CSDFRQGGGYGYTF
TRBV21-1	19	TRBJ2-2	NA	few	TGTGCCAGTCACCATAGTAGGCGACAGGGGCCAACGTCGGCCGGGGAGCTGTTTTTT	CASHHSRRQGPTSAGELFF
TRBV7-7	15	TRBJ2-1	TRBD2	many	TGTGCCAGCAGCTTATCTCTAGCGGGAGACGGTGAGCAGTTCTTC	CASSLSLAGDGEQFF
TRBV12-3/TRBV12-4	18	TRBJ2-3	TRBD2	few	TGTGCCAGCAGTCTCCGGACTAGCGGGAGGGCCGGTACAGATACGCAGTATTTT	CASSLRTSGRAGTDTQYF
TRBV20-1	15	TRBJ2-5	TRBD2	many	TGCAGTGCTAGAGATCCACTAGCGCTCCAAGAGACCCAGTACTTC	CSARDPLALQETQYF
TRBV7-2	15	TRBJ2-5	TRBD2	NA	TGTGCCAGCGTCAATCCTAGCGGGAGTATAGAGACCCAGTACTTC	CASVNPSGSIETQYF
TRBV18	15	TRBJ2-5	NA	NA	TGTGCCAGCTCACCAGGCAGTACTCACCAAGAGACCCAGTACTTC	CASSPGSTHQETQYF
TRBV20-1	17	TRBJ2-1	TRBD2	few	TGCAGTGCGAATACCGGGACTAGCGGGGCCAGTAACAATGAGCAGTTCTTC	CSANTGTSGASNNEQFF
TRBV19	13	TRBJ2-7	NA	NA	TGTGCCAGTAAAAAGGAGAGCTCCTACGAGCAGTACTTC	CASKKESSYEQYF
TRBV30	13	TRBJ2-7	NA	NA	TGTGCCTGGACCTCCAGGAACTCCTACGAGCAGTACTTC	CAWTSRNSYEQYF
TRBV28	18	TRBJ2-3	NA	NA	TGTGCCAGCAGAACTCGGCGCAGGGATTTTCCGTTCTCGGATACGCAGTATTTT	CASRTRRRDFPFSDTQYF
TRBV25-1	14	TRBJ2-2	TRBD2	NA	TGTGCCAGCAGTGAGGGGCGGGAGGCCGGGGAGCTGTTTTTT	CASSEGREAGELFF